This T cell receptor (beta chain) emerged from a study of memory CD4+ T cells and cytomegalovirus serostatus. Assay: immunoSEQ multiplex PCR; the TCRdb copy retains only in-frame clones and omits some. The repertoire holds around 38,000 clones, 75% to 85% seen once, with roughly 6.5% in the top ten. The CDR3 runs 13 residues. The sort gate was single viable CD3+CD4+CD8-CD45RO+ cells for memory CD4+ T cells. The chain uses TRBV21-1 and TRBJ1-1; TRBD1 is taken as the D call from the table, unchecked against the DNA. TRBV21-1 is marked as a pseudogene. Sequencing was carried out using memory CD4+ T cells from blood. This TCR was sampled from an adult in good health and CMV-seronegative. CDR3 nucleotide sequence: TGTGCCAAAGACAGCGATATGAACACTGAAGCTTTCTTT. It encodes CAKDSDMNTEAFF.